The present TCR beta chain was sequenced within a study of blood T cell repertoires in COVID-19. Original processing methods: The authors estimated nucleated cell counts from reference gene primer amplification. The assay was immunoSEQ multiplex PCR, and TCRdb's table has in-frame clones only and misses some. The V and J calls and clone size were taken over from that table, and D and trimming were inferred from the DNA. Of a few hundred thousand clones in the sample, around 80% were seen once. This CDR3 has 16 amino acids. Germline CDR1 and CDR2: SGHAT and FQNNGV. V gave up 6 bases and J gave up 4 bases; unmatched junction bases: 10.

This clonotype was sampled from a man aged 50 to 60 with active or convalescent COVID-19. The sample taken for sequencing was peripheral blood. The rearrangement joins TRBV11-2 to TRBJ1-3; 9 bases are a match to TRBD1. The CDR3 is CASSYSGTGIGNTIYF. The CDR3, as DNA: TGTGCCAGCAGTTATAGCGGGACAGGGATCGGAAACACCATATATTTT. The whole variable domain, remainder taken from reference TRBV11-2 and TRBJ1-3, is EAGVAQSPRYKIIEKRQSVAFWCNPISGHATLYWYQQILGQGPKLLIQFQNNGVVDDSQLPKDRFSAERLKGVDSTLKIQPAKLEDSAVYLCASSYSGTGIGNTIYFGEGSWLTVV.